This entry lists 26 T cell receptor beta chains sequenced from one sample in a study of blood T cells in healthy people across ages. For the second PCR, which ran for roughly 6 to 12 cycles, a sample-barcoded 5' primer and a J-beta primer mix were used. From the 5' RACE reads, TCRdb called clonotypes with MiXCR, one entry per CDR3 protein. The sample includes roughly 790,000 distinct CDR3 sequences, roughly 47% of them seen just once. Sequencing used blood. The receptors were sampled from a woman aged 55-70 years in good health.

The V call is TRBV5-1, the J call TRBJ2-5; tentative D call: TRBD1 (5 bases). Germline V gives CDR1 SGHRS, CDR2 YFSETQ. This CDR3 has 13 residues. V lost 6 bases and J 11 bases, leaving 20 bases between the germline ends. The CDR3 DNA sequence: TGCGCCAGCACCCCTGCAGGGTACAATGAGCAGTACTTC. Its translation: CASTPAGYNEQYF.

This clonotype was counted between two and nine times. Mismatch with germline at one junction end may stem from a read error. The chain employs TRBV5-1 and TRBJ1-1, with D possibly matching TRBD1 (5 bases). The CDR3 extends over 14 amino acids. CDR1 is SGHRS and CDR2 is YFSETQ in the germline V gene. CDR3 coding DNA: TGCGCCACCAGCCGAGGGGAAGGGCGTACTGAAGCTTTCTTT. Its translation is CATSRGEGRTEAFF.

This clonotype was counted ten times or more. The V gene is TRBV20-1, the J gene TRBJ2-5, with a tentative D call TRBD2 (5 bases). V was shortened by 3 bases and J by 5 bases, with 19 bases between the two germline ends. The CDR3 loop spans 15 amino acids. Looked up from germline, CDR1 is DFQATT and CDR2 is SNEGSKA (reference sequence). The CDR3 reads CSASGSARMVETQYF. CDR3 bases: TGCAGTGCTAGTGGGAGCGCCCGCATGGTCGAGACCCAGTACTTC.

V and J are TRBV9 and TRBJ2-1; 8 bases fit TRBD2. In germline, CDR1 is SGDLS, CDR2 YYNGEE. This CDR3 comprises 17 residues. V trimming: 4 bases; J trimming: 0 bases; junction bases outside the gene matches: 9. CDR3 region: CASSTHSGTSSYNEQFF. DNA for the CDR3: TGTGCCAGCAGCACCCATTCCGGGACTAGCTCCTACAATGAGCAGTTCTTC.

The chain links TRBV7-2 to TRBJ2-7, with 12 bases matching TRBD2. This CDR3 has 17 amino acids. After removal of 4 bases from V and 4 bases from J, the junction contained 11 bases not matched to a gene. Germline V gene lookup returns CDR1 SGHTA and CDR2 FQGNSA. The DNA for the CDR3 is TGTGCCAGCAGCTCAAAAAACTCCCTAGCGGGGGGGTACGAGCAGTACTTC. Encoded protein: CASSSKNSLAGGYEQYF.

The chain employs TRBV12-3 or TRBV12-4 and TRBJ2-3; D is possibly TRBD1 (5 bases). The V and J ends lost 2 bases and 6 bases respectively, with 18 bases between them. This CDR3 spans 16 amino acids. CDR3 DNA: TGTGCCAGCAGTTTAATTATAGGGGAAAAGTTCGATACGCAGTATTTT. The encoded protein is CASSLIIGEKFDTQYF.

This clonotype has more than one count but fewer than ten. The chain has TRBV5-1 and TRBJ2-5, with 9 nucleotides matching TRBD2. Trimming took 4 bases from V and 4 from J; bases not matched to a gene: 14. The CDR3 is 17 residues long. The germline CDR1 and CDR2 sequences are SGHRS and YFSETQ. CDR3 protein: CASSDPDGGRAGETQYF. The DNA of the CDR3 is TGCGCCAGCAGCGACCCGGATGGCGGGAGGGCCGGAGAGACCCAGTACTTC.

This clonotype was seen a few times. V gene TRBV10-3 combines with J gene TRBJ1-2; D unclear. In germline, CDR1 is ENHRY, CDR2 SYGVKD. V was cut by 8 bases and J by 1 base, with 11 bases left in between. The CDR3 sequence is 13 residues long. CDR3 residues: CAIATIDNYGYTF. The CDR3 DNA is TGTGCCATCGCGACAATAGATAACTATGGCTACACCTTC.

The chain is built from TRBV28 and TRBJ2-4; 8 nucleotides agree with TRBD1. The end of the DNA aligns better with TRBJ2-7, so the J call may be wrong. CDR1 is MDHEN and CDR2 is SYDVKM in the germline V gene. The CDR3 sequence is 15 residues long. The DNA for the CDR3 is TGTGCCAGCAGTTTTCAGGGGGCTCGGTCCTACGAGCAGTACTTC. Amino acid sequence: CASSFQGARSYEQYF.

This clonotype turned up a few times. The chain joins TRBV29-1 to TRBJ1-2, with D unclear. CDR1 and CDR2 (germline): SQVTM, ANQGSEA. This CDR3 comprises 15 residues. The V and J ends lost 3 bases and 7 bases respectively, with 21 bases between them. CDR3: CSVDNRALDRGGYTF. The CDR3 nucleotides are TGCAGCGTTGACAACCGGGCCCTCGATAGAGGTGGCTACACCTTC.

The CDR3 protein is CSASEDHLNSPLHF. The CDR3 DNA sequence: TGCAGTGCTAGTGAGGACCATCTAAATTCACCCCTCCACTTT. This chain connects TRBV20-1 to TRBJ1-6; D not certain. Germline assignment: CDR1 DFQATT and CDR2 SNEGSKA (reference sequence). The CDR3 runs to 14 residues. V dropped 3 bases and J dropped 7 bases, with 13 bases sitting between them.

DNA of the CDR3: TGCAGCGTTGGGCAAGGGAGTAACTATGGCTACACCTTC. Amino acid sequence: CSVGQGSNYGYTF. The gene calls are TRBV29-1 and TRBJ1-2; D gene unclear. The length of the CDR3 is 13 residues. Per the germline V gene, CDR1 is SQVTM and CDR2 is ANQGSEA. V was shortened by 4 bases and J by 1 base, with 10 bases between the two germline ends.

This sequence joins TRBV7-2 and TRBJ2-1; 7 nucleotides line up with TRBD2. Trimming cost V 1 base and J 1 base; bases outside gene matches: 4. The CDR3 covers 16 residues. Germline V gives CDR1 SGHTA, CDR2 FQGNSA. DNA of the CDR3: TGTGCCAGCAGCTTAGTAAGCGGGAAGTCCTACAATGAGCAGTTCTTC. It codes for CASSLVSGKSYNEQFF.

This clonotype showed up just a few times. V gene TRBV11-2 combines with J gene TRBJ1-2; no firm D call. Germline CDR1 and CDR2: SGHAT and FQNNGV. The V end was cut by 1 base, the J end by 2 bases, with 8 bases between. This CDR3 region has 14 residues. CDR3 sequence (DNA): TGTGCCAGCAGCTTAGGGCGGCAGAACTATGGCTACACCTTC. It specifies CASSLGRQNYGYTF. The entire variable domain, with the rest obtained from reference TRBV11-2 and TRBJ1-2, is as follows: EAGVAQSPRYKIIEKRQSVAFWCNPISGHATLYWYQQILGQGPKLLIQFQNNGVVDDSQLPKDRFSAERLKGVDSTLKIQPAKLEDSAVYLCASSLGRQNYGYTFGSGTRLTVV.

This clonotype occurred many times. The gene calls are TRBV7-2 and TRBJ2-1; D is undetermined. V lost 1 base and J 2 bases, leaving 3 bases between the germline ends. CDR1 and CDR2 (germline): SGHTA, FQGNSA. This CDR3 spans 13 amino acids. The CDR3 DNA reads as TGTGCCAGCAGCTTAGAGGCCTACAATGAGCAGTTCTTC. Translated: CASSLEAYNEQFF.

This clonotype was seen only a few times. The chain links TRBV5-1 to TRBJ2-2; 10 bases align to TRBD2. This CDR3 is 18 amino acids long. Germline CDR1 reads SGHRS; CDR2 reads YFSETQ. V lost 2 bases and J lost 0; bases outside the gene matches: 7. The CDR3 bases are TGCGCCAGCAGCTTCCGGACTAGCGGTAATTCGAACACCGGGGAGCTGTTTTTT. This codes for CASSFRTSGNSNTGELFF.

V usage is TRBV9 and J usage is TRBJ1-2; the D is unclear. CDR3 length: 15 amino acids. Trimming took off 0 bases at V and 8 bases at J, with 17 bases between the two ends. Per germline, CDR1 SGDLS and CDR2 YYNGEE. In DNA form, the CDR3 reads TGTGCCAGCAGCGTAGGTCCAGATCTTTCAGCCGGCTACACCTTC. This encodes CASSVGPDLSAGYTF.

There are many counts of this clonotype. The V gene is TRBV5-6, the J gene TRBJ2-3, with 8 nucleotides matching TRBD1. Germline CDR1 and CDR2: SGHDT and YYEEEE. CDR3 length equals 16 residues. The ends lost 1 base at V and 3 bases at J; junction bases unmatched: 7. CDR3 protein: CASSLRGGQGTDTQYF. Here the CDR3 DNA reads TGTGCCAGCAGCTTGCGCGGTGGACAGGGAACAGATACGCAGTATTTT.

The chain links TRBV7-6 to TRBJ1-5; D remains ambiguous. The germline V gene encodes CDR1 SGHVS and CDR2 FNYEAQ. V was pared by 1 base and J by 4 bases, with 8 bases between. The CDR3 consists of 14 residues. This CDR3 is CASSLVASNQPQHF. CDR3 nucleotide sequence: TGTGCCAGCAGCTTAGTCGCCTCAAATCAGCCCCAGCATTTT.

This clonotype was seen only a few times. This sequence joins TRBV10-3 and TRBJ2-7, with D possibly matching TRBD2 (6 bases). V dropped 4 bases and J dropped 6 bases, with 19 bases sitting between them. The CDR3 runs 15 residues. Germline CDR1 reads ENHRY; CDR2 reads SYGVKD. For the CDR3, the DNA is TGTGCCATCAGTGCCAGGGACTCAGGCGGGGCCGAGCAGTACTTC. Translating it yields CAISARDSGGAEQYF.

The chain recombines TRBV27 with TRBJ1-2, with D possibly matching TRBD1 (6 bases). The germline CDR1 and CDR2 sequences are MNHEY and SMNVEV (reference sequence). V shed 5 bases and J shed 7 bases, with 11 bases lying between them. CDR3 length: 12 amino acids. CDR3 bases: TGTGCCAGCAGTCCCGGACAGACTGGCTACACCTTC. Translating gives CASSPGQTGYTF.

The rearrangement uses TRBV6-2 or TRBV6-3 and TRBJ1-2, with a weak D call TRBD1 (6 bases). V lost 0 bases and J lost 4, with 15 bases in between. CDR3 size: 16 residues. Germline V gives CDR1 MNHEY, CDR2 SVGEGT. The CDR3 DNA reads as TGTGCCAGCAGTTACTCGAGCACAGGGCCCAGCTATGGCTACACCTTC. Protein sequence: CASSYSSTGPSYGYTF.

The chain is built from TRBV5-6 and TRBJ2-1, with D possibly matching TRBD2 (5 bases). Deletions cut 4 bases from V and 0 bases from J, with 20 bases between. The CDR3 runs 18 residues. Germline V gene data show CDR1 as SGHDT and CDR2 as YYEEEE. CDR3 coding DNA: TGTGCCAGCAGCATACCGGGAATCTCAATGGGCTCCTACAATGAGCAGTTCTTC. Residues: CASSIPGISMGSYNEQFF.

The chain employs TRBV28 and TRBJ1-1; 8 bases line up with TRBD1. This CDR3 is 14 amino acids long. V gave up 5 bases and J gave up 4 bases; unmatched junction bases: 6. Germline assignment: CDR1 MDHEN and CDR2 SYDVKM. CDR3 in amino acids: CASSPQGASTEAFF. CDR3 sequence (DNA): TGTGCCAGCAGTCCCCAGGGGGCGAGCACTGAAGCTTTCTTT.

This clonotype has only a few counts. The chain recombines TRBV5-1 with TRBJ2-1; D is undetermined. V dropped 0 bases and J dropped 6 bases, with 13 bases sitting between them. This CDR3 has 15 amino acids. In germline, CDR1 is SGHRS, CDR2 YFSETQ. In DNA, the CDR3 is TGCGCCAGCAGCTTGGACGCTTACCTAACCAATGAGCAGTTCTTC. Protein product: CASSLDAYLTNEQFF. Filled out from reference TRBV5-1 and TRBJ2-1, the complete variable domain reads KAGVTQTPRYLIKTRGQQVTLSCSPISGHRSVSWYQQTPGQGLQFLFEYFSETQRNKGNFPGRFSGRQFSNSRSEMNVSTLELGDSALYLCASSLDAYLTNEQFFGPGTRLTVL.

With regard to this clonotype: One end of the junction is discordant with germline, which a read error may explain. The chain combines TRBV18 with TRBJ2-1, with unresolved D. Germline CDR1 KGHSH, CDR2 LQKENI. The CDR3 runs to 13 residues. For the CDR3, the DNA is TGTGCCAGCGCACCAATGGAAGCGAATGAGCAGTTCTTC. Amino acids: CASAPMEANEQFF.